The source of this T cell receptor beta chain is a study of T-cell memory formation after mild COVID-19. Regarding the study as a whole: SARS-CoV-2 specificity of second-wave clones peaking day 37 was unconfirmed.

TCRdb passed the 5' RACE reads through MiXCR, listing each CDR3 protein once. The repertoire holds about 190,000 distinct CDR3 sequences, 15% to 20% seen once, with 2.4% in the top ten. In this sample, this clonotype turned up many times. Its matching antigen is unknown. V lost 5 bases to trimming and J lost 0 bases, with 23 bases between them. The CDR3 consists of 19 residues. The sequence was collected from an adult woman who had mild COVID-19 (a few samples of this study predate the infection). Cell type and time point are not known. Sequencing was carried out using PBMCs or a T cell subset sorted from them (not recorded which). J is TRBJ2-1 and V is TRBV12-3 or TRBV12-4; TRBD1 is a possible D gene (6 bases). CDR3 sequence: CASSGARTAQLSSYNEQFF. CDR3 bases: TGTGCCAGCAGTGGGGCTAGGACAGCGCAGCTTAGCTCCTACAATGAGCAGTTCTTC.